This entry features one T cell receptor beta chain sequence. Its antigen remains unknown. CDR1 SGHTA and CDR2 FQGNSA come from the germline V gene. Trimming shortened V by 5 bases and J by 6 bases, and 25 bases separated the two germline ends. There are 17 residues in the CDR3. PCR employed 60 Vbeta and 13 Jbeta primers. Only in-frame clones appear in the TCRdb table, and some are missing; sequencing was by immunoSEQ multiplex PCR. The table shows some 200,000 clones, with 80% occurring only once. These data come from a study of cytomegalovirus exposure and HLA in healthy donors. Overall study results and limits: Certain indistinguishable V segments, among them TRBV6-2 and TRBV6-3, were excluded.

This clonotype originated in a boy between 5 and 17 years old in good health and CMV-seronegative. This chain connects TRBV7-2 to TRBJ1-2; no reliable D call. Source material: PBMCs. The CDR3: CASSRFGPESPSDGYTF. The CDR3 DNA reads as TGTGCCAGCAGCCGCTTTGGGCCCGAAAGTCCCTCTGATGGCTACACCTTC.